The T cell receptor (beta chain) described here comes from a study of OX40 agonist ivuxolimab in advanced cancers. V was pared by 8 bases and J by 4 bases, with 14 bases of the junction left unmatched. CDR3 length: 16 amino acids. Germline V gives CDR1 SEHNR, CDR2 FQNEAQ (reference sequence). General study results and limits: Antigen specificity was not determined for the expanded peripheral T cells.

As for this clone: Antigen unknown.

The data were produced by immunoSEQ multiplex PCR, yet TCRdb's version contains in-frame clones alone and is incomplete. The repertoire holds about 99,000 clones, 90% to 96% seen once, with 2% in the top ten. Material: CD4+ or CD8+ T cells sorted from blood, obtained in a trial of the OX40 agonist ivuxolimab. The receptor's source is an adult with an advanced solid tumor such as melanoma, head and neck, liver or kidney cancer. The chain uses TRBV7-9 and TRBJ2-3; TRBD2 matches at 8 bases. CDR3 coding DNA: TGTGCCAGCCGACCTTCCAGCGGGAGAGGGTCAGATACGCAGTATTTT. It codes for CASRPSSGRGSDTQYF.